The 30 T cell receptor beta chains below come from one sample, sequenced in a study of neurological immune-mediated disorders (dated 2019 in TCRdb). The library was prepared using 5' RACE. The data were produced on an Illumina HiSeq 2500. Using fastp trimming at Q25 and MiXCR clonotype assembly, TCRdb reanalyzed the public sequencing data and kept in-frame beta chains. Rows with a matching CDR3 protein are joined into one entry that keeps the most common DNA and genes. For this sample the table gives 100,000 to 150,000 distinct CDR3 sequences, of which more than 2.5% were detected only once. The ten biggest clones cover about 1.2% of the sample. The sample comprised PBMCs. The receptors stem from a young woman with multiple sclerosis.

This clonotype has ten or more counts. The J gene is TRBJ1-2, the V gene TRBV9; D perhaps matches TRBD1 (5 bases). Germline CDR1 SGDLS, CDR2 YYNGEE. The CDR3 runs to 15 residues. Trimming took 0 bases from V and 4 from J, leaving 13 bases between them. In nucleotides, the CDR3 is TGTGCCAGCAGCGTAGAAACCGGGACGGGCTATGGCTACACCTTC. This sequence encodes CASSVETGTGYGYTF.

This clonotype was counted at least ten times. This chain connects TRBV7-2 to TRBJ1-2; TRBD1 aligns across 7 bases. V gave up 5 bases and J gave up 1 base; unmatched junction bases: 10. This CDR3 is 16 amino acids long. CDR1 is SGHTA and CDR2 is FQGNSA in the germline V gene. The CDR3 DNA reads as TGTGCCAGCAGCCGACTCGGACAGGCACGTAACTATGGCTACACCTTC. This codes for CASSRLGQARNYGYTF. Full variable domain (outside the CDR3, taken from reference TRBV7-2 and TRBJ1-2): GAGVSQSPSNKVTEKGKDVELRCDPISGHTALYWYRQSLGQGLEFLIYFQGNSAPDKSGLPSDRFSAERTGGSVSTLTIQRTQQEDSAVYLCASSRLGQARNYGYTFGSGTRLTVV.

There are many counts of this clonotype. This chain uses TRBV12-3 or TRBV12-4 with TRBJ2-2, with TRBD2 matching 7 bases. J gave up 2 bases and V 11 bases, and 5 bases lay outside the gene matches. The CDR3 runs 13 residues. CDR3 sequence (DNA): TGTGCCCAGGGAGGGGAAAACACCGGGGAGCTGTTTTTT. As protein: CAQGGENTGELFF.

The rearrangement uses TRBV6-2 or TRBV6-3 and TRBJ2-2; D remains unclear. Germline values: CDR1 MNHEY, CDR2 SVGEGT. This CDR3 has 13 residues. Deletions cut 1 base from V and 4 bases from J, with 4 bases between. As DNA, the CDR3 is TGTGCCAGCAGTTACTGGGTCACCGGGGAGCTGTTTTTT. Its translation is CASSYWVTGELFF.

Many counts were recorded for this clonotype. The CDR3, as DNA: TGTGCCATCAGTTCGGGGGAACCCCTCGGTGAGCAGTTCTTC. Translating gives CAISSGEPLGEQFF. The V call is TRBV10-3, the J call TRBJ2-1; possibly TRBD2 for D (6 bases). This CDR3 is built from 14 residues. The V and J ends lost 5 bases and 9 bases respectively, with 17 bases between them. Per the germline V gene, CDR1 is ENHRY and CDR2 is SYGVKD.

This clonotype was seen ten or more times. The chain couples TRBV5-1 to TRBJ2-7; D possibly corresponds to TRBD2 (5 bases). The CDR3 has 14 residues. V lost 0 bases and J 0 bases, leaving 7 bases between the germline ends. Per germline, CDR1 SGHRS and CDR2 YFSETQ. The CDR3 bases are TGCGCCAGCAGCTTGGTTGGGAGCTCCTACGAGCAGTACTTC. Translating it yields CASSLVGSSYEQYF.

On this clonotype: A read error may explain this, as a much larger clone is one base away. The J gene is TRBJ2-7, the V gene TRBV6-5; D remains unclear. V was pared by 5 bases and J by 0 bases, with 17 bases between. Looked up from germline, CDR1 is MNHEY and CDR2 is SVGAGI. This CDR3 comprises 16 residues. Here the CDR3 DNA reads TGTGCCAGCAGTACGCCGAAAGGCCGAAGCTCCTACGAGCAGTACTTC. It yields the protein CASSTPKGRSSYEQYF.

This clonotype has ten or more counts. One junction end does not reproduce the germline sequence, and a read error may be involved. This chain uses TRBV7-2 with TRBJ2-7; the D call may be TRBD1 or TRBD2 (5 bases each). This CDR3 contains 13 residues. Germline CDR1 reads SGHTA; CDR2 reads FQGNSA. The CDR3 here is CASSGDLSSEQYF. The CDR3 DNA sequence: TGTGCCAGCAGCGGGGACCTTTCCTCCGAGCAGTACTTC.

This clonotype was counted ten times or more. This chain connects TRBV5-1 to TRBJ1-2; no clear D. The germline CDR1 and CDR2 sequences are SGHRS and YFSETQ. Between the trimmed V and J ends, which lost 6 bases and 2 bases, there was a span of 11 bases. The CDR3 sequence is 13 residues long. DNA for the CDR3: TGCGCCAGCACCTCGGACGGAAACTATGGCTACACCTTC. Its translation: CASTSDGNYGYTF.

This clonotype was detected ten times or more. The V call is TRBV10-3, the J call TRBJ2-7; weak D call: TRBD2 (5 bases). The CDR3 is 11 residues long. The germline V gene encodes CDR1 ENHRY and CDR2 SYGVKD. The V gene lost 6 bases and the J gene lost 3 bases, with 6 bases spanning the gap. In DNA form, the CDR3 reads TGTGCCATCAGCCGGGACTACGAGCAGTACTTC. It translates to CAISRDYEQYF.

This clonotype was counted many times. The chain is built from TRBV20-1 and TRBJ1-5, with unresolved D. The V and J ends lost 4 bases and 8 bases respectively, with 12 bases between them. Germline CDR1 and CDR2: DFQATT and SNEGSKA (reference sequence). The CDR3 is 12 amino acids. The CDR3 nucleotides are TGCAGTGCTAAGGATAGGCTTGAGCCCCAGCATTTT. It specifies CSAKDRLEPQHF.

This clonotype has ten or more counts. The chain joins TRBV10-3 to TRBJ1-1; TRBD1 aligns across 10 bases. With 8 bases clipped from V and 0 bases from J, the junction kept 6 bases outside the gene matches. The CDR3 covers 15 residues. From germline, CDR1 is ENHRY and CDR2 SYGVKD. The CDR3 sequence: CAIRTGGTMNTEAFF. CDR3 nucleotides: TGTGCCATCCGGACAGGGGGTACGATGAACACTGAAGCTTTCTTT.

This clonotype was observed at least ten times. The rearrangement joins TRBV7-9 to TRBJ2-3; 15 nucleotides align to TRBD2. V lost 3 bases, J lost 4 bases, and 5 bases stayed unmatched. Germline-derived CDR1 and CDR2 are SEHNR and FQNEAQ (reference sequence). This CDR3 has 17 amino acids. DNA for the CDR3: TGTGCCAGCAGCTTGTGGACTAGCGGGGGGGCATCAGATACGCAGTATTTT. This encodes CASSLWTSGGASDTQYF.

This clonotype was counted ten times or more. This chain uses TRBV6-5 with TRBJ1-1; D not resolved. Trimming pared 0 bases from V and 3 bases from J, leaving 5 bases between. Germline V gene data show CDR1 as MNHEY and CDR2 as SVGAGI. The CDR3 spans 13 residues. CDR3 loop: CASSYSRYTEAFF. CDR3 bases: TGTGCCAGCAGTTACTCGAGGTACACTGAAGCTTTCTTT.

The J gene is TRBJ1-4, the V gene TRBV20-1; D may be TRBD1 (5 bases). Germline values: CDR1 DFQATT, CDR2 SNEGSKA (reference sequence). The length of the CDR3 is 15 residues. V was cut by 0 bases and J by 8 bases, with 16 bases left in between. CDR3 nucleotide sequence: TGCAGTGCTAGAGATTATAGGGGAATGAACGAAAAACTGTTTTTT. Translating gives CSARDYRGMNEKLFF.

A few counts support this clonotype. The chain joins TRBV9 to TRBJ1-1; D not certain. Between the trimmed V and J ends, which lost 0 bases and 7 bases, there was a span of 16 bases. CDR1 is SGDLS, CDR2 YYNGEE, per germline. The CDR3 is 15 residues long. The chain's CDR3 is CASSVDPGNNGEAFF. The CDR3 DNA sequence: TGTGCCAGCAGCGTAGATCCGGGAAATAATGGTGAAGCTTTCTTT.

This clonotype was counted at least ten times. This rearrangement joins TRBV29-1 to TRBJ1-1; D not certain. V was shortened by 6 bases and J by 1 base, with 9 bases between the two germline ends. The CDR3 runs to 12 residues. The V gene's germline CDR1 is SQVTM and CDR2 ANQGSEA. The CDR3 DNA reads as TGCAGCGTAATCCTAGAGAACACTGAAGCTTTCTTT. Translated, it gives CSVILENTEAFF.

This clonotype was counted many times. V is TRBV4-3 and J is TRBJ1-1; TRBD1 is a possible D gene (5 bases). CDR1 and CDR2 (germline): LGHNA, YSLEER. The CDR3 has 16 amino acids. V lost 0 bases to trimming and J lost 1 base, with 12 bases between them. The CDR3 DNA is TGCGCCAGCAGCCAAGATCGGGGGTCCCGGAACACTGAAGCTTTCTTT. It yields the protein CASSQDRGSRNTEAFF.

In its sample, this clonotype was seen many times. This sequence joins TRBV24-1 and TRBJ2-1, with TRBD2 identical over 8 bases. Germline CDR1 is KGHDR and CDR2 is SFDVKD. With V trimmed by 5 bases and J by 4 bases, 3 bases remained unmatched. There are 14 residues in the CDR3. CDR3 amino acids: CATSGAGAYNEQFF. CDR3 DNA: TGTGCCACCAGTGGAGCGGGGGCTTACAATGAGCAGTTCTTC.

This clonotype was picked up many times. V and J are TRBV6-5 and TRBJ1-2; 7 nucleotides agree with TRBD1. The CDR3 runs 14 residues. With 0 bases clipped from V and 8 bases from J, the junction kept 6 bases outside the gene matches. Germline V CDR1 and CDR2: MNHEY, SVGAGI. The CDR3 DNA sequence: TGTGCCAGCAGTTACTCAGGACAGGAGCGGGGCTACACCTTC. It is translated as CASSYSGQERGYTF.

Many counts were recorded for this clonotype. CDR3 bases: TGCGCCAGCAGCTTGGAGGTTTTCTCCTACGAGCAGTACTTC. It yields the protein CASSLEVFSYEQYF. The chain joins TRBV5-1 to TRBJ2-7; no firm D call. Between the trimmed V and J ends, which lost 0 bases and 0 bases, there was a span of 7 bases. Germline V CDR1 and CDR2: SGHRS, YFSETQ. The CDR3 extends over 14 amino acids.

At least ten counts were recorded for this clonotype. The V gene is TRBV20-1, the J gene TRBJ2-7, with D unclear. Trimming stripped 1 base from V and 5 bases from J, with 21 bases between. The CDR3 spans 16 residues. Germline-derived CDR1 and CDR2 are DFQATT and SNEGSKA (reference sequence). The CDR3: CSARGVQWLSADEQYF. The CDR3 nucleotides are TGCAGTGCTAGAGGGGTACAATGGCTGTCGGCGGACGAGCAGTACTTC.

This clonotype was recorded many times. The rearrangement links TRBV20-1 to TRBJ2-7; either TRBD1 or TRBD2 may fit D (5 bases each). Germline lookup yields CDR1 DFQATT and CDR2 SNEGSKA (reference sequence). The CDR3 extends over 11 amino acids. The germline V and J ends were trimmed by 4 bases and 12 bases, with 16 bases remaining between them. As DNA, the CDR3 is TGCAGTGCTAAGGGACGGTCGAGCACGTACTTC. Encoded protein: CSAKGRSSTYF.

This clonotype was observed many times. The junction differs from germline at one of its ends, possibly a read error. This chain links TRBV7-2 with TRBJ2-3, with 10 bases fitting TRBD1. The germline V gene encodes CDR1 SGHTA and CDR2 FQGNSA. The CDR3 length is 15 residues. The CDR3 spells CASRLDRGPSDTQYF. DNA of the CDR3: TGTGCCAGCAGGTTAGACAGGGGGCCGTCAGATACGCAGTATTTT. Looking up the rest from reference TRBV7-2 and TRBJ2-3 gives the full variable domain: GAGVSQSPSNKVTEKGKDVELRCDPISGHTALYWYRQSLGQGLEFLIYFQGNSAPDKSGLPSDRFSAERTGGSVSTLTIQRTQQEDSAVYLCASRLDRGPSDTQYFGPGTRLTVL.

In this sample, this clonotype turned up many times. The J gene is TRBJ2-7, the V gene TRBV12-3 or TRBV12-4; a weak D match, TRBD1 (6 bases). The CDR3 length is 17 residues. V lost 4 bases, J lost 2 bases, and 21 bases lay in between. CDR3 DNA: TGTGCCAGCAGTTCCACCCCGTGGGACAATGGGCCCTACGAGCAGTACTTC. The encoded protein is CASSSTPWDNGPYEQYF.

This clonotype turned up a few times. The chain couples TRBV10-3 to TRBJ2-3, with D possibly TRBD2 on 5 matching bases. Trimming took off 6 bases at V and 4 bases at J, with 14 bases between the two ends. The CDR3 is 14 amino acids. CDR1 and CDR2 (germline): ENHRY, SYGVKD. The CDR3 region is CAIREPGGSDTQYF. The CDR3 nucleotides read TGTGCCATCAGAGAACCTGGCGGGTCAGATACGCAGTATTTT.

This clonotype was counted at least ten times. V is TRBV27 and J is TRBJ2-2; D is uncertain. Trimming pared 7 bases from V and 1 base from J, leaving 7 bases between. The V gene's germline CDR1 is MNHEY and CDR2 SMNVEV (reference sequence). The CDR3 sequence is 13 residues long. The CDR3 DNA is TGTGCCAGCATCTCTATGAACACCGGGGAGCTGTTTTTT. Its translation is CASISMNTGELFF.

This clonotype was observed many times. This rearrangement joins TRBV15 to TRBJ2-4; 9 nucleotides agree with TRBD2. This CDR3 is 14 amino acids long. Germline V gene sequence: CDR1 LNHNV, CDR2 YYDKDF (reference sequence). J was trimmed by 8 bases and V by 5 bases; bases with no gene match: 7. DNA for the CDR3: TGTGCCACCAGCTATCGACAGCGGGGGGACATTCAGTACTTC. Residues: CATSYRQRGDIQYF.

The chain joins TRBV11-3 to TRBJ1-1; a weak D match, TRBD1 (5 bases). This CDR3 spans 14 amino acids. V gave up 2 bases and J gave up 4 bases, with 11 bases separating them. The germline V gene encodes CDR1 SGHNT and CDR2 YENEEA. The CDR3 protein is CASSLQGSSTEAFF. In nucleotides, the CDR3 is TGTGCCAGCAGCTTACAGGGTTCGAGCACTGAAGCTTTCTTT.

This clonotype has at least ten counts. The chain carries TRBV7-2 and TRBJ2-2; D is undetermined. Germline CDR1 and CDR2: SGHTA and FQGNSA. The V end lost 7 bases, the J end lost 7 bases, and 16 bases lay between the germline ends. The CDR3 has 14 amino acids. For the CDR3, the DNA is TGTGCCAGCAACCCTCCGTGGGGTCGCGGGGAGCTGTTTTTT. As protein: CASNPPWGRGELFF.